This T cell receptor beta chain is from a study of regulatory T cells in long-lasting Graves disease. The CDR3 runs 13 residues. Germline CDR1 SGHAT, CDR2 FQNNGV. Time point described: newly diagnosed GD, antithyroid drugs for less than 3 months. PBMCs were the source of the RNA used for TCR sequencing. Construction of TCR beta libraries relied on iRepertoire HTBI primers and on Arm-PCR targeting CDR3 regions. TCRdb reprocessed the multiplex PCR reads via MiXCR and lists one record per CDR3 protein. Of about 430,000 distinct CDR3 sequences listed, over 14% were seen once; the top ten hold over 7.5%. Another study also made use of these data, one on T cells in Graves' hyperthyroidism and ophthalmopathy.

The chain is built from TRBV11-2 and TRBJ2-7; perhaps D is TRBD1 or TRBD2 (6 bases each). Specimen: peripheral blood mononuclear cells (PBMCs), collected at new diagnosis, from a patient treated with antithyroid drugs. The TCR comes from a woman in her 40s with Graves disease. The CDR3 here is CASTAFGGYELYV. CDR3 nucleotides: TGTGCCAGCACAGCATTCGGGGGCTACGAGCTGTACGTC.